Listed below are T cell receptor beta chains from one sample, sequenced in a study of radiotherapy plus CTLA-4 blockade in lung cancer. Generated by immunoSEQ multiplex PCR, the TCRdb table keeps only in-frame clones and is missing some. The table has 85,000 to 90,000 clones, around 86% seen once. The material was peripheral blood, obtained from a patient treated with radiotherapy plus ipilimumab. These receptors came from a human donor with non-small cell lung cancer that progressed on radiotherapy plus ipilimumab. CDR3s leave out the opening cysteine and the closing phenylalanine or tryptophan. Part of the rows lack a size; the others show once, few, many or a class for expanded clones.

V	J	size	CDR3
TRBV28	TRBJ1-5	-	ASSSRVVGQPQH
TRBV20-1	TRBJ1-1	-	SAEDLTEAF
TRBV9	TRBJ1-2	-	ASSFLRTGPNNYGYT
TRBV7-3	TRBJ2-7	-	ASSLTGSSYEQY
TRBV5-6	TRBJ1-3	-	ASSWGTGSSGNTIY
TRBV4-2	TRBJ2-1	-	ASSQDSGGTYNEQF
TRBV6-5	TRBJ2-1	-	ASRTGSYNEQF
TRBV29-1	TRBJ1-3	-	SVGGDGDSL
TRBV5-4	TRBJ1-2	-	ASSPSPTSQVHYGHT
TRBV9	TRBJ2-5	once	ASSSTSGGAFPQETQY
TRBV4-1	TRBJ2-5	-	ASSQDGVGQETQY
TRBV5-1	TRBJ1-4	-	ASSLQGSNEKLF
TRBV9	TRBJ1-2	-	ASSSDPGTGINT
TRBV5-1	TRBJ1-2	-	ASSFRDKWGYT
TRBV28	TRBJ1-1	-	ASSLSGGANTEAF
TRBV4-3	TRBJ1-3	-	ASSQVEGETGNTIY
TRBV7-9	TRBJ1-4	-	ASSPTGLGEKLF
TRBV4-2	TRBJ2-1	-	ASSQQGDITYNEQF
TRBV18	TRBJ2-7	-	ASSPPGQGAKEQY
TRBV5-8	TRBJ2-5	-	ASSLSGPGTQY
TRBV7-9	TRBJ1-4	few	ASNRPQGNEKLF
TRBV13	TRBJ2-7	few	ASSHSYEQY
TRBV2	TRBJ1-2	-	ASSGTGKGYT
TRBV28	TRBJ1-5	-	ASSLEVRNQPQH
TRBV2	TRBJ2-3	-	ASSESGLAADTQY
TRBV7-2	TRBJ2-5	-	ASSQTGTGGRETQY
TRBV4-3	TRBJ1-2	-	ASSQAGGSGYT
TRBV5-1	TRBJ2-3	-	ASSLATSGKSSNTQY
TRBV4-1	TRBJ2-7	-	ASSRGGVGTTTYEQY
TRBV7-2	TRBJ1-2	-	ASNTAAGYGYT
TRBV19	TRBJ2-1	-	ASSMEAKQF
TRBV6-5	TRBJ2-7	-	ASSREYSLYEQY
TRBV2	TRBJ1-1	-	ASPKQGVLNTEAF
TRBV7-8	TRBJ1-6	-	ASSSPGQGPSPLH
TRBV7-6	TRBJ1-4	-	ASSLMTTNEKLF
TRBV14	TRBJ2-7	-	ASSQGRGRFYEQY
TRBV30	TRBJ2-3	-	AWRGDSDTQY
TRBV7-9	TRBJ1-5	-	ASSLMGGNQPQH
TRBV7-2	TRBJ1-3	-	ASSVETGTIY
TRBV29-1	TRBJ2-1	-	STSRDPENEQF
TRBV9	TRBJ1-1	-	ASSVGAQGHTEAF
TRBV6-1	TRBJ2-7	-	ASSHASAEQY
TRBV7-3	TRBJ2-3	-	ASSLGVLAGGDTQY
TRBV5-1	TRBJ2-5	-	ASSLAGQGAGTQY
TRBV6-5	TRBJ2-3	-	ASSTRGDTQY
TRBV7-8	TRBJ2-1	-	ASSPHQGGGAHEQF
TRBV2	TRBJ2-2	-	ASRGSGGAAGELF
TRBV4-2	TRBJ1-2	-	ASSPSGGPSAGYT
TRBV2	TRBJ1-2	-	ASSEVGGTGYYGYT
TRBV7-2	TRBJ2-3	-	ASSSRRSTDTQY
TRBV10-3	TRBJ2-7	once	AISESSSGLTEQY
TRBV7-8	TRBJ1-6	-	ASSDHYNSPLH
TRBV5-4	TRBJ2-7	-	ASSLGGRGAYEQY
TRBV4-2	TRBJ2-1	once	ASSRPRNEQF